Listed below are T cell receptor beta chains from one sample, sequenced in a study of blood T cell repertoires in COVID-19. TCRdb's table, derived via immunoSEQ multiplex PCR, lists solely in-frame clones and lacks some. Of 60,000 or so clones in the sample, approximately 90% are singletons; the top ten hold around 14%. What was sequenced was peripheral blood. These TCRs come from a human donor with active COVID-19. The donor label of this sample is uncertain. CDR3s include the opening cysteine and the closing phenylalanine or tryptophan. Each record gives: CDR3 DNA, CDR3 protein, D gene, J gene, clone size, V gene, CDR3 length. D genes are given only for firm matches. Only part of the rows carry a size: once, few, many, or a class if the clone is expanded.

TGTGCCAGCAGCCGGGAGGGACCAGATACGCAGTATTTT	CASSREGPDTQYF	TRBD2	TRBJ2-3	.	TRBV14	13
TGTGCCAGTCTTCATTCTTCAGGGTACGGCTATGGCTACACCTTC	CASLHSSGYGYGYTF	.	TRBJ1-2	.	TRBV19	15
TGTGCCAGCAGTGACCGACTAGCGGGAAGTCGGGAGACCCAGTACTTC	CASSDRLAGSRETQYF	TRBD2	TRBJ2-5	.	TRBV2	16
TGTGCCAGTAGTAAAACATCCGGGACAGGGCGATACAATGAGCAGTTCTTC	CASSKTSGTGRYNEQFF	TRBD1	TRBJ2-1	.	TRBV19	17
TGTGCCAGCTCACCATCTACCGGGGGGGCTGAGAGATACAATGAGCAGTTCTTC	CASSPSTGGAERYNEQFF	TRBD2	TRBJ2-1	.	TRBV18	18
TGTGCCAGCAGCGTGATTGCGGGGGGATGGAATGAGCAGTTCTTC	CASSVIAGGWNEQFF	TRBD2	TRBJ2-1	.	TRBV9	15
TGTGCCAGCAGACCCCTAGCAGAAACAGATACGCAGTATTTT	CASRPLAETDTQYF	.	TRBJ2-3	.	TRBV27	14
TGTGCCTGGGCCCCCTCACTAGCGGGCCCCACCTACGAGCAGTACTTC	CAWAPSLAGPTYEQYF	TRBD2	TRBJ2-7	.	TRBV30	16
TGTGCCAGCAGCAACCTGGGAGCGGGAGCCGACGAGCAGTACTTC	CASSNLGAGADEQYF	TRBD2	TRBJ2-7	.	TRBV27	15
TGTGCCAGCAGCCCCGGCCGGGACAGCATTACAACTAATGAAAAACTGTTTTTT	CASSPGRDSITTNEKLFF	TRBD1	TRBJ1-4	once	TRBV9	18
TGTGCCAGCAGACCCGGGACAGCGAACACCGGGGAGCTGTTTTTT	CASRPGTANTGELFF	TRBD1	TRBJ2-2	.	TRBV6-4	15
TGTGCCAGTAGTAAGGGAGGGGACAGGGGGCTTCAGCCCCAGCATTTT	CASSKGGDRGLQPQHF	TRBD1	TRBJ1-5	.	TRBV19	16
TGCGCCAGTGCGGGTGCGAGCTCCTACAATGAGCAGTTCTTC	CASAGASSYNEQFF	.	TRBJ2-1	.	TRBV5-1	14
TGTGCCAGCAGTTGGGGACTAGCGGGGCAAGAGACCCAGTACTTC	CASSWGLAGQETQYF	TRBD2	TRBJ2-5	.	TRBV6-5	15
TGTGCCAGCAGCGTAGAGGCTAGCGGGGGGGTCCTGACCCAGTACTTC	CASSVEASGGVLTQYF	TRBD2	TRBJ2-5	.	TRBV9	16
TGCGCCAGCAGCCGGGACAGGGGGGACTCTGGAAACACCATATATTTT	CASSRDRGDSGNTIYF	TRBD1	TRBJ1-3	.	TRBV5-1	16
TGTGCCAGCAGCCTACCGGCTGGAAACACCATATATTTT	CASSLPAGNTIYF	.	TRBJ1-3	.	TRBV5-6	13
TGTGCCAGCAGCTTAGTGGCTAGAAAGACCGGGGAGCTGTTTTTT	CASSLVARKTGELFF	.	TRBJ2-2	.	TRBV7-2	15
TGCGCCAGCAGAGCTAGCGCCACAGATACGCAGTATTTT	CASRASATDTQYF	.	TRBJ2-3	few	TRBV5-1	13
TGCGCCAGCAGCTTGGCCGCGACAGGGACAGCACCCCTCCACTTT	CASSLAATGTAPLHF	TRBD1	TRBJ1-6	.	TRBV5-1	15
TGTGCCACCAGTGATAGGGGCAGAACCTACGAGCAGTACTTC	CATSDRGRTYEQYF	.	TRBJ2-7	.	TRBV24-1	14
TGTGCCAGCAGTTTTCAGGGATTTACTGGAAACACCATATATTTT	CASSFQGFTGNTIYF	.	TRBJ1-3	.	TRBV27	15
TGTGCCAGCAGTGGGGGACTAGCGGAACCCTCCTACGAGCAGTACTTC	CASSGGLAEPSYEQYF	TRBD2	TRBJ2-7	.	TRBV2	16
TGTGCCAGCAGCCCAGGGGGGTCCTACAATGAGCAGTTCTTC	CASSPGGSYNEQFF	.	TRBJ2-1	.	TRBV11-3	14
TGTGCCACCCTGGGGACTCACACCTACGAGCAGTACTTC	CATLGTHTYEQYF	.	TRBJ2-7	.	TRBV28	13
TGTGCCAGCAGCTGGGACAGGGGGCGTAATGAAAAACTGTTTTTT	CASSWDRGRNEKLFF	TRBD1	TRBJ1-4	.	TRBV7-9	15
TGTGCCAGCAGCCCCCGACTAGCGGGGGGGCGGGAGACCCAGTACTTC	CASSPRLAGGRETQYF	TRBD2	TRBJ2-5	.	TRBV7-2	16
TGCAGCGCCACGGGGGTAGCGGGGTGGATTACCGGGGAGCTGTTTTTT	CSATGVAGWITGELFF	TRBD2	TRBJ2-2	.	TRBV29-1	16
TGCAGCGTTGAGGGGGCTTTCCGCACAGATACGCAGTATTTT	CSVEGAFRTDTQYF	.	TRBJ2-3	.	TRBV29-1	14
TGTGCCAGCAGCCAAGAATGGGACAGTCAAGAGACCCAGTACTTC	CASSQEWDSQETQYF	TRBD1	TRBJ2-5	.	TRBV6-5	15
TGTGCCAGCAGCTTATCCGAGCGGGGATCCTACAATGAGCAGTTCTTC	CASSLSERGSYNEQFF	TRBD2	TRBJ2-1	once	TRBV7-6	16
TGTGCCAGCAGTTGGGCCGCCAATGAGCAGTTCTTC	CASSWAANEQFF	.	TRBJ2-1	.	TRBV6-5	12
TGTGCCAGCAGCGAGACAGGTTCTTACGAGCAGTACTTC	CASSETGSYEQYF	.	TRBJ2-7	few	TRBV27	13
TGTGCCAGCAGTGAAAGTGTGGCGGGACAGGGGGCGGCCCCCCATTTT	CASSESVAGQGAAPHF	TRBD1	TRBJ1-5	.	TRBV28	16
TGCGCCAGCAGCCTCTTTGGGGAGAGGGACACTGAAGCTTTCTTT	CASSLFGERDTEAFF	.	TRBJ1-1	.	TRBV5-1	15
TGTGCCAGCAGCGTGGACAGGGGGGACACTGAAGCTTTCTTT	CASSVDRGDTEAFF	TRBD1	TRBJ1-1	.	TRBV9	14
TGTGCCAGCAGACGGAGCCCTAGCGGGGGCAGCACAGATACGCAGTATTTT	CASRRSPSGGSTDTQYF	TRBD2	TRBJ2-3	.	TRBV13	17
TGTGCCAGCTCACCGCAGGGCCACGAGCAGTACTTC	CASSPQGHEQYF	.	TRBJ2-7	.	TRBV18	12
TGTGCCAGCAGCTTAGGGAGGTCAGGTAATGAGCAGTTCTTC	CASSLGRSGNEQFF	.	TRBJ2-1	.	TRBV7-2	14
TGTGCCAGCTCACCAACAGGGGGCCACGAGCAGTACTTC	CASSPTGGHEQYF	TRBD1	TRBJ2-7	few	TRBV18	13
TGTGCCAGCCAACAAGCGGGAGTCGGCAATGAGCAGTTCTTC	CASQQAGVGNEQFF	TRBD2	TRBJ2-1	.	TRBV27	14
TGTGCCAGCAGCCGAGACAGGGTTTCTAATGAAAAACTGTTTTTT	CASSRDRVSNEKLFF	TRBD1	TRBJ1-4	.	TRBV7-9	15
TGTGCCAGCAGCCCGGACAGGGGCCGGGAGCAGTACTTC	CASSPDRGREQYF	TRBD1	TRBJ2-7	.	TRBV5-6	13
TGCGCCAGCAGCTCCGGGTGGAGGGTACCCACTGAAGCTTTCTTT	CASSSGWRVPTEAFF	.	TRBJ1-1	.	TRBV5-1	15
TGTGCCAGCAGCCTCCAGGGGGGCACCGGGGAGCTGTTTTTT	CASSLQGGTGELFF	.	TRBJ2-2	.	TRBV3-1/TRBV3-2	14
TGTGCCACCAGTGACCCCCGGACAGGTCCAGATACGCAGTATTTT	CATSDPRTGPDTQYF	TRBD1	TRBJ2-3	.	TRBV24-1	15
TGTGCCAGCAGCTCCGGGACAGGGCGCGCTGAAGCTTTCTTT	CASSSGTGRAEAFF	TRBD1	TRBJ1-1	.	TRBV6-5	14
TGTGCCAGCAGCCCCGGGTTTAATGAGCAGTTCTTC	CASSPGFNEQFF	.	TRBJ2-1	.	TRBV7-2	12
TGTGCCAGCAGTCCGGGATTTAATGAAAAACTGTTTTTT	CASSPGFNEKLFF	.	TRBJ1-4	.	TRBV2	13
TGCGCCAGCAGCGAACAAGGGGGCGCGGTAGACAATGAGCAGTTCTTC	CASSEQGGAVDNEQFF	TRBD1	TRBJ2-1	.	TRBV5-1	16
TGTGCCAGCTCACCAGGCTCCAATCAGCCCCAGCATTTT	CASSPGSNQPQHF	.	TRBJ1-5	.	TRBV18	13
TGCGCCAGCAGCCAAGTGTCAGCGGGGGACAATGAGCAGTTCTTC	CASSQVSAGDNEQFF	TRBD2	TRBJ2-1	few	TRBV4-1	15
TGTGCCAGCAGACAGGGGGGCAACGGGGGCGAGCAGTACTTC	CASRQGGNGGEQYF	TRBD1	TRBJ2-7	once	TRBV28	14
TGTGCCAGCAGCCCGGACAGGGTTGGCGGTGAGCAGTTCTTC	CASSPDRVGGEQFF	TRBD1	TRBJ2-1	.	TRBV5-4	14
TGTGCCAGCAAGAGGGACAGGAGCAATGAGCAGTTCTTC	CASKRDRSNEQFF	TRBD1	TRBJ2-1	.	TRBV2	13